The TCR beta chain described here comes from a study of blood T cell repertoires in COVID-19 (dated by TCRdb to the early 2020s). In terms of the full investigation: The collaborator samples originated in the United States, Italy and Spain and spanned the acute and convalescent phases of COVID-19. The material from the prospective study consisted of cDNA or gDNA derived from T cells, B-cell-depleted T cells, or PBMCs. Subjects who had been exposed to COVID-19, were actively infected with it, or had recovered from it provided the deeply sampled blood TCRbeta repertoires that made up the dataset. The repertoires were made available in a free public database intended to serve as a resource for research on the immune response to SARS-CoV-2. The samples were drawn from the first 160 participants of the ongoing ImmuneRACE study and from 1,254 subjects provided by 6 global collaborators. Sample metadata almost always included a de-identified subject ID, COVID-19 status, age in years and sex. Where available, HLA class I and class II types were obtained from metadata supplied by the sample provider rather than from assay-based typing. The investigation overall reported the following: The quantity of clinical and demographic metadata differed by source and by participant and was supplied without curation.

Whole blood was collected in K2EDTA tubes by collaborating institutions according to the institutions' own protocols. For TCRbeta analysis, collaborators shipped samples as frozen whole blood, isolated PBMCs, or DNA extracted from either of those sample types. On this clone: Its antigen remains undetermined. No much larger clonotype is one base removed from it; base qualities were not supplied.

TCRbeta CDR3 regions were amplified from genomic DNA by means of the immunoSEQ Assay, a bias-controlled multiplex PCR. The paper's processing steps were these. Within the assay, amplification of reference gene primers was used to estimate how many nucleated cells each sample contained. To quantify the absolute abundance of each unique TCRbeta CDR3 rearrangement, sequence reads were collapsed and filtered. For each sample, productive Simpson clonality was calculated by taking the square root of Simpson's diversity index across productive rearrangements. Imported from immuneACCESS, the table was reduced by TCRdb to in-frame sequences with V and J called. These copies leave out some clones; in studies compared against another copy, an unresolved V gene accounts for under half, and the cause of the remainder is not known. D and trimming were read from the DNA, whereas the V and J calls and clone size are those reported in that table. The sample table holds 130,000 to 150,000 clones, of which around four fifths were seen once. The ten largest account for 3% of the sample.

The CDR3 covers 15 residues, taking in both the cysteine and the phenylalanine. The only DNA kept is the CDR3, 45 bases in frame from the first base. The V end gives up 5 bases and the J end 5 bases, leaving 11 bases in the junction not matched to a gene. The germline V gene yields SGHRS for CDR1 and YFSETQ for CDR2. Sequencing was done on a sample of peripheral blood. This TCR was recovered from a woman between 35 and 50 years old with active or convalescent COVID-19. The rearranged chain carries TRBV5-1 and TRBJ2-7; 9 central bases correspond to TRBD2. The CDR3 protein: CASRATSGPGNEQYF. The bases are TGCGCCAGCAGGGCGACTAGCGGTCCTGGGAACGAGCAGTACTTC.